This entry lists 10 T cell receptor beta chains sequenced from one sample in a study of T cells after yellow fever vaccination. TCRdb reprocessed the 5' RACE reads via MiXCR and lists one record per CDR3 protein. Among approximately 300,000 distinct CDR3 sequences listed, 7.5% to 9% were seen once. The material sequenced was PBMCs, taken on the day of the first yellow fever vaccination. The source of these receptors is a young man who received the YFV17D yellow fever vaccine.

V is TRBV27 and J is TRBJ1-1; tentatively, D is TRBD1 (5 bases). The V end was cut by 8 bases, the J end by 6 bases, with 19 bases between. The CDR3 contains 14 residues. Germline CDR1 and CDR2: MNHEY and SMNVEV (reference sequence). CDR3 protein: CASREGRRSAEAFF. The CDR3 coding sequence is TGTGCCAGCCGAGAGGGGAGGCGGAGTGCTGAAGCTTTCTTT.

This clonotype was seen a few times. The chain couples TRBV12-3 or TRBV12-4 to TRBJ2-7, with 9 bases aligning to TRBD1. V lost 7 bases and J lost 6; bases outside the gene matches: 7. The CDR3 runs to 13 residues. CDR3 coding DNA: TGTGCCAGCACCCGGACAGGGGACAGCGAGCAGTACGTC. Encoded protein: CASTRTGDSEQYV.

CDR3 DNA: TGTGCCAGCAGCTTACCCTCGACAGCCCCCACCAATGAGCAGTTCTTC. As protein: CASSLPSTAPTNEQFF. The chain recombines TRBV7-8 with TRBJ2-1; possible D gene TRBD1, 5 bases. CDR3 length: 16 residues. CDR1 is SGHVS, CDR2 FQNEAQ, per germline. Trimming took off 2 bases at V and 6 bases at J, with 17 bases between the two ends.

Only a few counts were recorded for this clonotype. The rearrangement joins TRBV10-1 to TRBJ2-1; no definite D call. Trimming took 3 bases from V and 7 from J, leaving 4 bases between them. Germline lookup yields CDR1 WNHNN and CDR2 SYGVQD (reference sequence). This CDR3 spans 11 amino acids. CDR3 sequence (DNA): TGCGCCAGCAGTGATGTGAATGAGCAGTTCTTC. Translated, it gives CASSDVNEQFF.

This clonotype was counted only a few times. The V gene is TRBV19, the J gene TRBJ1-5; 8 bases line up with TRBD1. CDR1 LNHDA and CDR2 SQIVND come from the germline V gene (reference sequence). Losses at the gene ends were 5 bases for V and 2 bases for J; bases not matched to a gene: 2. The CDR3 sequence is 14 residues long. DNA of the CDR3: TGTGCCAGTAGTGTCAGGGGGCGCAATCAGCCCCAGCATTTT. This gives the protein CASSVRGRNQPQHF.

The CDR3 loop is CASSPTVGRVPPSTIYF. As DNA, the CDR3 is TGTGCCAGCAGCCCCACCGTAGGCAGGGTACCTCCCAGCACCATATATTTT. The rearrangement links TRBV9 to TRBJ1-3; perhaps TRBD1 as D (5 bases). The CDR3 contains 17 residues. Trimming took 4 bases from V and 9 from J, leaving 26 bases between them. Germline V CDR1 and CDR2: SGDLS, YYNGEE.

This clonotype has just a few counts. The chain employs TRBV2 and TRBJ2-3; TRBD2 matches 12 bases. The germline gives CDR1 SNHLY, CDR2 FYNNEI. This CDR3 has 17 residues. The V segment lost 9 bases and the J segment 9 bases; nucleotides outside the gene matches: 19. CDR3 nucleotide sequence: TGTGCCAGGCCTGGACCAAACGGACTAGCGGGGTTAGGGACGCAGTATTTT. The encoded protein is CARPGPNGLAGLGTQYF.

This sequence joins TRBV5-1 and TRBJ1-4, with D maybe TRBD1 (5 bases). V shed 3 bases and J shed 7 bases, with 16 bases lying between them. The CDR3 totals 15 residues. Germline V lookup: CDR1 SGHRS, CDR2 YFSETQ. The CDR3 sequence is CASSWDGGVSEKLFF. In DNA form, the CDR3 reads TGCGCCAGCAGCTGGGATGGGGGAGTAAGTGAAAAACTGTTTTTT.

This clonotype was counted only a few times. The V and J genes are TRBV5-1 and TRBJ2-5; TRBD2 matches at 10 bases. Looked up from germline, CDR1 is SGHRS and CDR2 is YFSETQ. CDR3 length: 15 residues. The V segment lost 1 base and the J segment 6 bases; nucleotides outside the gene matches: 6. The CDR3 sequence: CASSLPSGGGQTQYF. The CDR3 nucleotides are TGCGCCAGCAGCTTGCCGAGCGGGGGGGGACAGACCCAGTACTTC.

The chain joins TRBV7-2 to TRBJ2-4; TRBD1 might be the D (5 bases). Germline V gene data show CDR1 as SGHTA and CDR2 as FQGNSA. This CDR3 has 14 amino acids. V was cut by 5 bases and J by 2 bases, with 10 bases left in between. The CDR3 DNA reads as TGTGCCAGCAGCCTCGACAGTACCAAAAACATTCAGTACTTC. This codes for CASSLDSTKNIQYF.